Listed below are T cell receptor beta chains from one sample, sequenced in a study of STAT3 mutations in large granular lymphocyte leukemia. Generated by immunoSEQ multiplex PCR, the TCRdb table keeps only in-frame clones and is missing some. The sample includes some 7,000 clones, less than 75% seen only once; the top ten take less than 80%. The sequencing sample was made of peripheral blood mononuclear cells. The receptors come from a boy aged 5 to 17 with T-cell large granular lymphocyte leukemia. Some clones in this sample may be carry-over from other donors' samples. Both conserved end residues are trimmed from each CDR3. Not all rows give a size; the values are once, few, many and, for expanded clones, a class.

j_call	v_call	clone_size	cdr3_aa
TRBJ2-7	TRBV7-9	.	ASSLESSYEQY
TRBJ2-7	TRBV5-1	.	ASSPQGSSYEQY
TRBJ1-5	TRBV4-1	.	ASSQAGFSGQPQH
TRBJ2-7	TRBV30	.	AWKPGRVAFEQY
TRBJ2-6	TRBV6-5	.	ASSYTGAGANVLT
TRBJ1-6	TRBV6-5	.	ASDPKRSNSPLH
TRBJ1-1	TRBV4-2	.	ASSQVEQGAAF
TRBJ2-1	TRBV27	.	ASSELRKRNEQF
TRBJ1-5	TRBV5-6	.	ASSLSGPMGNQPQH
TRBJ1-2	TRBV5-6	medium-sized	ASREAGIFTYGYT
TRBJ2-4	TRBV13	few	ASSLRGNIQY
TRBJ2-7	TRBV9	once	ASSVVMGSEQY
TRBJ1-6	TRBV30	.	AWSGLGRVNSPLH
TRBJ1-1	TRBV5-1	.	ASSLDTGVNTEAF
TRBJ1-1	TRBV27	.	ASREFLGNTEAF
TRBJ2-7	TRBV20-1	.	SASSIDEQY
TRBJ1-5	TRBV2	.	ASSRQGAGNQPQH
TRBJ1-4	TRBV7-9	.	ASSLGGRGEHREKLF
TRBJ2-6	TRBV13	.	ASSSAKRQGAGANVLT
TRBJ2-7	TRBV6-5	medium-sized	ASSVGEEDEQY
TRBJ2-5	TRBV5-6	.	ASSLRLSGETQY
TRBJ2-7	TRBV5-1	.	ASSMDGYHSYEQY
TRBJ2-7	TRBV6-5	.	ASSYGLSGTYEQY
TRBJ2-7	TRBV30	.	AWSTGTGAYEQY
TRBJ1-5	TRBV28	few	ASQSVGNQPQH
TRBJ2-6	TRBV6-6	.	ASRSGTGFGANVLT
TRBJ2-1	TRBV7-9	.	ASSAPAGEGTQF
TRBJ2-3	TRBV15	.	ATSRDGTQY
TRBJ2-7	TRBV4-2	.	ASSQDVFRYEQY
TRBJ2-7	TRBV7-9	few	ASSSFTSGSYEQY
TRBJ2-2	TRBV4-1	few	ASSQGILGGGTGELF
TRBJ2-7	TRBV7-2	medium-sized	ASSYSSSYEQY
TRBJ2-7	TRBV7-9	few	ASSLIRPGPGLVNYEQY
TRBJ1-5	TRBV30	.	AWSTGINQPQH
TRBJ1-1	TRBV29-1	.	SVAFRNTEAF
TRBJ2-1	TRBV6-5	.	ASSYKHPSDEQF
TRBJ2-7	TRBV5-1	.	ASSFVAGAGEQY
TRBJ2-1	TRBV29-1	few	SVVRLNEQF
TRBJ1-5	TRBV30	.	AWSPPGPLGQPQH
TRBJ1-1	TRBV30	.	AWSLTRDTEAF